The 24 T cell receptor beta chains below come from one sample, sequenced in a study of shared clonotypes between healthy human individuals. The table came from immunoSEQ multiplex PCR; TCRdb's copy has only in-frame clones and leaves some out. Found here are about 2.3 million clones, over 85% of them singletons; the top ten hold under 0.45%. Specimen: naive CD4+ T cells from PBMCs. Subset described: CD45RA+ positively selected. These receptors all come from a man in his late teens or twenties in good health. Some clones in this sample may be carry-over from other donors' samples.

The V and J genes are TRBV27 and TRBJ1-2; D might be TRBD1 (5 bases). Germline assignment: CDR1 MNHEY and CDR2 SMNVEV (reference sequence). The CDR3 loop spans 15 amino acids. Trimming stripped 6 bases from V and 4 bases from J, with 18 bases between. DNA of the CDR3: TGTGCCAGCAGGAGAGACGGCATGGGGGTCTATGGCTACACCTTC. Translation gives CASRRDGMGVYGYTF.

The chain links TRBV5-1 to TRBJ2-7; D possibly corresponds to TRBD2 (6 bases). The CDR3 totals 14 residues. V lost 4 bases, J lost 3 bases, and 14 bases lay in between. Germline-derived CDR1 and CDR2 are SGHRS and YFSETQ. The CDR3: CASSLGLLIYEQYF. In DNA, the CDR3 is TGCGCCAGCAGCCTGGGACTCCTCATCTACGAGCAGTACTTC.

The CDR3 region is CASSLWAVGQGSSYEQYF. The CDR3 DNA follows: TGTGCCAGCAGTTTATGGGCGGTGGGGCAGGGAAGCTCCTACGAGCAGTACTTC. The chain couples TRBV28 to TRBJ2-7; TRBD1 is a possible D gene (5 bases). Trimming removed 0 bases from V and 0 bases from J, with 18 bases in between. Germline CDR1 is MDHEN and CDR2 is SYDVKM. The CDR3 runs 18 residues.

This clone was seen a handful of times. This CDR3 is also generated by other DNA sequences in the sample. The genes are TRBV5-1 and TRBJ2-1; possible D gene TRBD1, 6 bases. V lost 4 bases and J lost 0, with 11 bases in between. Germline CDR1 and CDR2: SGHRS and YFSETQ. The CDR3 has 15 amino acids. The CDR3 DNA reads TGCGCCAGCAGCGCACAGGGTAGCTCCTACAATGAGCAGTTCTTC. Translation: CASSAQGSSYNEQFF.

The chain couples TRBV19 to TRBJ2-2; no firm D call. The V gene's germline CDR1 is LNHDA and CDR2 SQIVND (reference sequence). V was clipped by 4 bases and J by 6 bases, with 6 bases between them. CDR3 length: 12 amino acids. CDR3 amino acids: CASSKSAGELFF. DNA of the CDR3: TGTGCCAGTAGTAAGTCGGCCGGGGAGCTGTTTTTT.

The J gene is TRBJ2-5, the V gene TRBV28; tentative D call: TRBD1 (6 bases). The CDR3 totals 16 residues. In germline, CDR1 is MDHEN, CDR2 SYDVKM. The ends were cut back, 6 bases at V and 1 base at J, with 18 bases in the middle. The CDR3 sequence: CASSPGDTGRQETQYF. The CDR3 nucleotides read TGTGCCAGCAGCCCCGGGGACACCGGACGCCAAGAGACCCAGTACTTC.

V usage is TRBV5-1 and J usage is TRBJ2-3, with D possibly being TRBD2 (5 bases). V was cut by 0 bases and J by 5 bases, with 13 bases left in between. The CDR3 totals 15 residues. CDR1 and CDR2 (germline): SGHRS, YFSETQ. CDR3 DNA sequence: TGCGCCAGCAGCTTGGTTGAGGGCAATCGAGATACGCAGTATTTT. Amino acids: CASSLVEGNRDTQYF.

The chain couples TRBV2 to TRBJ2-7, with a weak D call TRBD1 (5 bases). Trimming took off 8 bases at V and 6 bases at J, with 14 bases between the two ends. Germline CDR1 is SNHLY and CDR2 is FYNNEI. This CDR3 region has 12 residues. The CDR3 nucleotides are TGTGCCAGCCACAGGCTGCCTTTCGAGCAGTACTTC. Its translation: CASHRLPFEQYF.

The V and J genes are TRBV15 and TRBJ2-2; D not certain. This CDR3 region has 16 residues. CDR1 is LNHNV and CDR2 is YYDKDF in the germline V gene (reference sequence). Trimming left V 3 bases short and J 4 bases short, with 15 bases between. The CDR3 nucleotides read TGTGCCACCAGCAGGTTACCTGGCCAGAGCACCGGGGAGCTGTTTTTT. As protein: CATSRLPGQSTGELFF.

This chain connects TRBV28 to TRBJ1-2; the D gene is possibly TRBD1 (6 bases). In germline, CDR1 is MDHEN, CDR2 SYDVKM. V was shortened by 11 bases and J by 4 bases, with 14 bases between the two germline ends. The CDR3 has 12 amino acids. The CDR3 is CAGGGGSYGYTF. For the CDR3, the DNA is TGTGCCGGGGGGGGCGGATCCTATGGCTACACCTTC.

This clone has a single count. The gene calls are TRBV11-2 and TRBJ2-2; D not certain. Trimming took 1 base from V and 6 from J, leaving 9 bases between them. The length of the CDR3 is 14 residues. Germline loops: CDR1 SGHAT, CDR2 FQNNGV. CDR3 amino acids: CASSLVLGSGELFF. In DNA, the CDR3 is TGTGCCAGCAGCTTAGTTTTAGGGTCCGGGGAGCTGTTTTTT.

V is TRBV9 and J is TRBJ2-1; TRBD2 agrees at 10 bases. Looked up from germline, CDR1 is SGDLS and CDR2 is YYNGEE. CDR3 length equals 16 residues. J lost 4 bases, V lost 3 bases, and 7 bases had no gene match. This chain's CDR3 is CASSAYASGSYNEQFF. CDR3 in DNA: TGTGCCAGCAGCGCATATGCTAGCGGGAGTTACAATGAGCAGTTCTTC.

Only one count was recorded for this clone. The genes are TRBV5-6 and TRBJ2-1, with 7 positions matching TRBD2. V shed 1 base, J shed 6 bases, and the junction held 13 bases outside the gene matches. The CDR3 is 17 residues long. The germline gives CDR1 SGHDT, CDR2 YYEEEE. The CDR3 DNA follows: TGTGCCAGCAGCTTGTTTATGGCTAGCGGATGGACCAATGAGCAGTTCTTC. Encoded protein: CASSLFMASGWTNEQFF.

The chain couples TRBV7-8 to TRBJ2-7; no definite D call. Germline CDR1 reads SGHVS; CDR2 reads FQNEAQ. The V and J ends lost 0 bases and 5 bases respectively, with 5 bases between them. The CDR3 length is 12 residues. The CDR3 here is CASSLAANEQYF. The CDR3 DNA is TGTGCCAGCAGCTTAGCGGCAAACGAGCAGTACTTC.

This chain joins TRBV21-1 and TRBJ1-2. TRBV21-1 has pseudogene status. This CDR3 has 14 residues. CDR3 residues: CASSKGRDVYGYTF. The CDR3 DNA reads TGTGCCAGCAGCAAAGGGCGGGACGTTTATGGCTACACCTTC.

This rearrangement joins TRBV6-1 to TRBJ1-5; the D gene is possibly TRBD1 (6 bases). This CDR3 has 14 amino acids. V lost 6 bases to trimming and J lost 0 bases, with 9 bases between them. From germline, CDR1 is MNHNS and CDR2 SASEGT. CDR3: CASRRQVSNQPQHF. Here the CDR3 DNA reads TGTGCCAGCAGGAGACAGGTTAGCAATCAGCCCCAGCATTTT.

The table lists this clone with a count of one. This chain uses TRBV2 with TRBJ2-3; D perhaps matches TRBD1 (6 bases). The CDR3 spans 14 residues. V dropped 3 bases and J dropped 1 base, with 8 bases sitting between them. Germline CDR1 reads SNHLY; CDR2 reads FYNNEI. The CDR3 protein is CASSDRTGTDTQYF. In DNA, the CDR3 is TGTGCCAGCAGTGACCGGACAGGCACAGATACGCAGTATTTT.

The chain links TRBV25-1 to TRBJ1-3; TRBD1 might be the D (6 bases). The CDR3 covers 15 residues. In germline, CDR1 is MGHDK, CDR2 SYGVNS. The germline V and J ends were trimmed by 1 base and 2 bases, with 9 bases remaining between them. CDR3 coding DNA: TGTGCCAGCAGTGAATTAGGGGGTGCTGGAAACACCATATATTTT. It specifies CASSELGGAGNTIYF. Drawing the rest from reference TRBV25-1 and TRBJ1-3, the complete variable domain is EADIYQTPRYLVIGTGKKITLECSQTMGHDKMYWYQQDPGMELHLIHYSYGVNSTEKGDLSSESTVSRIRTEHFPLTLESARPSHTSQYLCASSELGGAGNTIYFGEGSWLTVV.

This clone was detected only a few times. In DNA form, the CDR3 reads TGTGCCAGCAGTGACATGGCGGCGAGACCTGAAGCTTTCTTT. Protein product: CASSDMAARPEAFF. V is TRBV25-1 and J is TRBJ1-1, with D uncertain. The V end was cut by 3 bases, the J end by 6 bases, with 14 bases between. Germline-derived CDR1 and CDR2 are MGHDK and SYGVNS. This CDR3 comprises 14 residues.

The chain links TRBV28 to TRBJ2-7; D might be TRBD2 (5 bases). CDR1 and CDR2 (germline): MDHEN, SYDVKM. The V end lost 7 bases, the J end lost 3 bases, and 13 bases lay between the germline ends. The CDR3 totals 13 residues. As DNA, the CDR3 is TGTGCCAGCATGACGGGAATCAGCTACGAGCAGTACTTC. Its translation is CASMTGISYEQYF.

The chain is built from TRBV28 and TRBJ2-7, with a possible D match to TRBD1 (5 bases). The V and J ends lost 6 bases and 3 bases respectively, with 12 bases between them. The CDR3 has 13 residues. Germline CDR1 and CDR2: MDHEN and SYDVKM. CDR3 coding DNA: TGTGCCAGCAGGGGTCCAGGGTTCTACGAGCAGTACTTC. As protein: CASRGPGFYEQYF.

The chain uses TRBV27 and TRBJ2-1; D unresolved. From germline, CDR1 is MNHEY and CDR2 SMNVEV (reference sequence). V gave up 2 bases and J gave up 4 bases, with 9 bases separating them. The length of the CDR3 is 14 residues. The CDR3 sequence: CASSLQPKYNEQFF. As DNA, the CDR3 is TGTGCCAGCAGTTTACAGCCCAAATACAATGAGCAGTTCTTC.

The chain has TRBV28 and TRBJ2-5; D unresolved. Per the germline V gene, CDR1 is MDHEN and CDR2 is SYDVKM. With 4 bases removed from V and 5 bases from J, the gap between germline ends came to 14 bases. The CDR3 has 14 residues. Here the CDR3 reads CASSSHPPPETQYF. The CDR3, as DNA: TGTGCCAGCAGTTCCCACCCACCACCTGAGACCCAGTACTTC.

The chain joins TRBV5-1 to TRBJ2-3; 9 positions agree with TRBD1. Germline V gene data show CDR1 as SGHRS and CDR2 as YFSETQ. The CDR3 covers 16 residues. Germline trimming cut 4 bases from V and 1 base from J; bases unmatched to any gene: 7. This chain's CDR3 is CASSAQGALRTDTQYF. The DNA of the CDR3 is TGCGCCAGCAGCGCACAGGGGGCTCTCCGCACAGATACGCAGTATTTT. The variable domain in full, with the rest retrieved from reference TRBV5-1 and TRBJ2-3, is KAGVTQTPRYLIKTRGQQVTLSCSPISGHRSVSWYQQTPGQGLQFLFEYFSETQRNKGNFPGRFSGRQFSNSRSEMNVSTLELGDSALYLCASSAQGALRTDTQYFGPGTRLTVL.